This T cell receptor (beta chain) was retrieved from a study of cytomegalovirus exposure and HLA in healthy donors (TCRdb year 2017). Concerning the study at large: An earlier analysis of approximately 550 of the donors reported 250 to 300 Gb of sequence data and some 120 million unique TCR beta sequences from about 200 million T cells. To study patterns of TCR occurrence, a later analysis re-analyzed previously published TCR beta repertoires from 550 to 800 donors and added high-resolution HLA genotyping. The T cell repertoires of 666 subjects were profiled by immunosequencing and related to cytomegalovirus serostatus. Several DR-DQ haplotypes were treated as single units for association and clustering because of strong linkage in the cohort. Rather than using new phenotypic data, the later analysis identified candidate immune exposures from TCR beta sequences and from how often those sequences occurred across donors. The study aimed to test whether cataloging public T cell receptors could reveal signatures of past pathogen exposure. High-throughput TCR immunosequencing, statistical association of individual TCRs with disease status, and machine learning were combined to predict cytomegalovirus infection status. A separate validation cohort of 100 to 150 different subjects was used in addition to the approximately 610-subject first cohort. Across 398 genotyped donors of the cohort, an average of about 240,000 unique TCR beta nucleotide sequences per donor were sequenced, and roughly 18% of those sequences were non-productive. Donor age, sex, ethnicity and CMV serostatus were compiled together with the repertoire data. Both class I and class II loci were covered by HLA typing, at four-digit resolution. In a later genetic analysis, genome-wide SNP genotypes for 398 of the 666 donors were used, and that subset was treated as a discovery cohort. Among the roughly 390 genotyped donors, around 79% belonged to the genetic ancestry cluster associated with self-reported Caucasian donors. Typing coverage differed by locus: A, B, C, DRB1 and DQB1 were typed in about 629-640 donors, DQA1 in approximately 520, DPA1 in around 610, and DPB1 in 450 to 490. An earlier analysis of a few hundred of the donors applied high-throughput TCR beta sequencing to assess whether each TCR beta V gene segment acted as functional or pseudogenic. Every repertoire in the discovery cohort had been generated on one and the same sequencing platform. An early release that covered around 590 HLA-typed donors contained about 300 gigabases of sequencing data and 75 million to 100 million unique TCR sequences.

For CDR1 and CDR2, the germline V gene (reference sequence) lists LNHNV and YYDKDF. Relative to germline, V is 3 bases shorter and J is 4 bases shorter, with 9 bases between their ends. Taken from cysteine to phenylalanine, the CDR3 has 14 residues. CDR3 DNA only is kept here, 42 bases in frame from base 1. Notes on this clone: Its antigen target is currently unknown. No much larger clonotype is one base removed from it; base qualities were not supplied.

The cohort was made up of roughly 670 healthy bone marrow donors. All cohort members were sampled while nominally healthy, although unrecorded immune exposures were likely present. The donor tested CMV seropositive, placing the donor among the approximately 290 seropositive members of the cohort. A peripheral blood sample was provided by each donor, and peripheral blood mononuclear cells were used for TCR beta sequencing. The Qiagen DNeasy Blood Extraction Kit was used to extract genomic DNA from the blood cell samples. Results the study describes overall, beyond this receptor: A few of the identified cytomegalovirus-associated TCR beta chains were confirmed in vitro to be specific for cytomegalovirus antigens. According to the authors, the approach could potentially be generalized to other disease states and immunological phenotypes. Because HLA typing was unavailable for some donors at each locus, only the typed subset was used in association tests. In a later analysis, most CMV-associated TCR beta chains were found to appear HLA-restricted, with HLA associations seemingly driven largely by CMV exposure. Correlated functional status among segregating V segments might be attributable to linkage disequilibrium, but an unknown experimental factor could not be ruled out. Across donors, most TCR sequences were observed very rarely, whereas some public TCRs were present in many individuals. Because counts were too low, roughly 17 rarely observed V segments, including chromosome 9 orphons, were left out of the earlier analysis of about 500 of the donors. The classifier was reported to diagnose cytomegalovirus status with high specificity and sensitivity in both the original and validation cohorts. Roughly uniform sequencing depth across donors was assumed in presence/absence analyses, although this assumption may not hold. A cluster of highly shared sequence variants was judged likely to represent a technical artifact of the sequencing pipeline. In an earlier analysis of 587 of the donors, most TCR beta V segments appeared in productive rearrangements about 87% or about 30% of the time, broadly matching IMGT annotations. In a later analysis, 15,000 to 20,000 TCR beta sequences were associated with specific HLA alleles at a false discovery rate of 0.05. In a later analysis, HLA-associated TCR beta chains showed more clonal expansion and lower generation probabilities than non-associated chains that were equally common. The only immune exposure information available for the cohort was CMV serostatus. Some IMGT-functional V segments, including TRBV6-2 and TRBV6-3, could not be told apart with the 87-base-pair reads, so those segments were excluded. The cohort was sequenced for TCR beta chains only, and without alpha or paired-chain data the features that could be detected were limited. The study gave a list of under 200 TCR beta chains associated with cytomegalovirus. In a later genetic analysis, a missense DCLRE1C variant was associated with V-gene and J-gene trimming of TCR beta chains, and the association was replicated in an independent cohort. A later analysis found that TCR association rates varied across HLA loci, with DRB1 alleles showing the most associated TCRs and HLA-C alleles the fewest. A further reported finding was that TCR beta sequences accurately predicted the HLA-A and HLA-B alleles for most subjects in the first cohort. Strong co-occurrence of HLA alleles, especially DR and DQ, made assigning TCR associations to individual alleles difficult. A later genetic analysis reported fewer N-insertions in productive TCRs among donors in an Asian-associated ancestry cluster than the 666-donor mean. According to a later analysis, parvovirus B19, influenza, CMV and Epstein-Barr virus appeared linked to several top co-occurrence clusters.

Receptor amplification or capture employed the immunoSEQ multiplex PCR assay. The multiplex PCR relied on a mix of 60 forward primers for TCR Vbeta segments and 13 reverse primers for TCR Jbeta segments. The CDR3 region of rearranged TCR beta genes was amplified from genomic DNA by a multiplex PCR assay. The Illumina HiSeq System was used to sequence the amplified TCR beta libraries as 87-base-pair reads. Under the source paper's analysis protocol: Across the 670 or so repertoires, a later analysis counted tens of millions of unique TCR beta chains, approximately 10 million of which were shared by at least two donors. Raw reads were error-corrected and collapsed into unique sequences by a nearest-neighbor algorithm in which closely related sequences were merged to remove PCR and sequencing errors. To assign V, D and J gene segments, CDR3 sequences were aligned to IMGT reference sequences. For a sequence to be retained, a match of at least six nucleotides to both a V gene segment and a J gene segment was required. Rearrangements were classified as productive when the CDR3 lacked stop codons and remained in frame with V and J, and all other rearrangements were classified as non-productive. Following IMGT convention, CDR3 was defined as the stretch from the second conserved V-encoded cysteine to the conserved J-encoded phenylalanine. Sequences without an unambiguous match to a single V gene segment were excluded from the earlier analysis of almost 600 of the donors. In an earlier analysis of about 590 of the donors, a V segment was called functional when productive rearrangements were above 56.7%, and segregating when the standard deviation between donors exceeded 5%. To diagnose cytomegalovirus status from the catalog of TCR beta chain sequences, a statistical classification framework was built. In a later analysis, TCR nucleotide sequences were compared against IMGT/GENE-DB human TR gene sequences so that V and J genes could be assigned. The TCRdist pipeline was used in a later analysis to assign CDR3 sequences and most-parsimonious VDJ recombination scenarios. In a later analysis, each TCR beta chain was defined by its CDR3 amino acid sequence together with its V-gene family, and reads lacking a unique V-gene family were excluded. To address suspected cross-contamination and a sequencing artifact, a later analysis removed a few hundred highly shared, low-generation-probability nucleotide sequences. A later analysis calculated a clonal expansion index for each public chain from normalized within-repertoire ranks of inferred template counts. A later analysis computed generation probabilities with a VDJ recombination model fitted to out-of-frame rearrangements, and checked the results against IGoR. Hypergeometric tests were used in a later analysis to score TCR-TCR, TCR-HLA and TCR-CMV co-occurrence, with a repertoire-size bias correction applied to the TCR pairs. To estimate false discovery rates, a later analysis permuted the HLA or CMV assignments 20 times. In a later analysis, co-occurring TCRs were grouped using DBSCAN, and TCRdist sequence similarity was added for clustering within HLA-allele-positive subsets. Co-occurrence clustering excluded repertoires with fewer than 30,000 or more than 120,000 public chains, plus five with anomalous nucleotide sharing. This is the immuneACCESS table as TCRdb keeps it, with only in-frame sequences that have V and J called. A part of the clones is gone; compared with another copy, unresolved V genes explain less than half, and the rest is unexplained. The V and J calls and clone size come from that table; D and trimming were worked out from the DNA. In this sample the table shows under 200,000 clones, roughly 13% of which occur a single time. 7.8% of the sample rests with the top ten.

The sequence joins TRBV15 to TRBJ1-4; the D gene is perhaps TRBD1, on 5 matching bases. Sequenced input: PBMCs. The source of this sequence is a man between 45 and 60 years old in good health and CMV-seropositive. The DNA sequence is as follows: TGTGCCACCAGCAGGGACATTCTTAATGAAAAACTGTTTTTT. Its protein is CATSRDILNEKLFF.